This passage covers 31 T cell receptor beta chains from one sample sequenced in a study of shared clonotypes between healthy human individuals. As defined, naive CD8 cells were CD45RO-negative and positively selected for CCR7, with terminally differentiated effector memory CD45RA+ cells excluded. Clones were sequenced by immunoSEQ multiplex PCR, and TCRdb holds only the in-frame ones, with some missing. The profile shows approximately 810,000 clones, 85% to 95% of them singletons. Sequenced material: naive CD8+ T cells sorted from blood. The origin of the receptors is a man aged 25-40 years in good health.

This sequence joins TRBV15 and TRBJ1-1, with 7 nucleotides matching TRBD1. The junction had 6 bases not matched to a gene; V was cut back by 5 bases and J by 0 bases. Germline CDR1 reads LNHNV; CDR2 reads YYDKDF (reference sequence). The CDR3 contains 15 residues. CDR3 sequence (DNA): TGTGCCACCAGCGTATCTCAGGGGGTGAACACTGAAGCTTTCTTT. The encoded protein is CATSVSQGVNTEAFF. The entire variable domain, with the rest obtained from reference TRBV15 and TRBJ1-1, is as follows: DAMVIQNPRYQVTQFGKPVTLSCSQTLNHNVMYWYQQKSSQAPKLLFHYYDKDFNNEADTPDNFQSRRPNTSFCFLDIRSPGLGDTAMYLCATSVSQGVNTEAFFGQGTRLTVV.

This chain connects TRBV28 to TRBJ1-5; D is ambiguous. The germline CDR1 and CDR2 sequences are MDHEN and SYDVKM. The CDR3 sequence is 12 residues long. Between the trimmed V and J ends, which lost 8 bases and 2 bases, there was a span of 7 bases. The CDR3 sequence: CASRKGNQPQHF. The CDR3 DNA is TGTGCCAGCCGTAAAGGCAATCAGCCCCAGCATTTT.

The rearrangement links TRBV28 to TRBJ2-3, with D possibly being TRBD1 (5 bases). V lost 10 bases and J 4 bases, leaving 18 bases between the germline ends. The V gene's germline CDR1 is MDHEN and CDR2 SYDVKM. The CDR3 consists of 14 residues. CDR3 residues: CATLKGLGADTQYF. CDR3 nucleotide sequence: TGTGCCACCCTGAAGGGGCTAGGAGCAGATACGCAGTATTTT.

The rearrangement joins TRBV7-9 to TRBJ1-1, with D perhaps matching TRBD1 (6 bases). There are 14 residues in the CDR3. V lost 1 base and J 8 bases, leaving 14 bases between the germline ends. The germline gives CDR1 SEHNR, CDR2 FQNEAQ (reference sequence). The CDR3: CASSLGGQGWEAFF. CDR3 in DNA: TGTGCCAGCAGCTTAGGGGGACAAGGATGGGAAGCTTTCTTT.

V and J are TRBV5-5 and TRBJ2-7; the match to TRBD2 covers 8 bases. Trimming cost V 4 bases and J 1 base; bases outside gene matches: 4. Germline values: CDR1 SGHKS, CDR2 YYEKEE (reference sequence). The CDR3 has 14 residues. Here the CDR3 DNA reads TGTGCCAGCAGCAAAGCGGGAGAGTCCTACGAGCAGTACTTC. Its translation: CASSKAGESYEQYF. Combining the CDR3 with reference TRBV5-5 and TRBJ2-7 gives the whole variable domain DAGVTQSPTHLIKTRGQQVTLRCSPISGHKSVSWYQQVLGQGPQFIFQYYEKEERGRGNFPDRFSARQFPNYSSELNVNALLLGDSALYLCASSKAGESYEQYFGPGTRLTVT.

This chain joins TRBV27 and TRBJ2-1; 8 nucleotides match TRBD1. With V trimmed by 4 bases and J by 1 base, 6 bases remained unmatched. Germline assignment: CDR1 MNHEY and CDR2 SMNVEV (reference sequence). The CDR3 extends over 16 amino acids. CDR3 loop: CASSWDRPTSYNEQFF. For the CDR3, the DNA is TGTGCCAGCAGTTGGGACAGGCCCACTTCCTACAATGAGCAGTTCTTC.

The rearrangement links TRBV7-8 to TRBJ2-3, with D possibly matching TRBD2 (6 bases). Germline assignment: CDR1 SGHVS and CDR2 FQNEAQ. V was clipped by 5 bases and J by 1 base, with 10 bases between them. The CDR3 totals 14 residues. In DNA form, the CDR3 reads TGTGCCAGCAGCCAGGGCGGGGGCACAGATACGCAGTATTTT. Protein sequence: CASSQGGGTDTQYF.

The chain joins TRBV7-9 to TRBJ2-2, with a weak D call TRBD2 (6 bases). Germline loops: CDR1 SEHNR, CDR2 FQNEAQ (reference sequence). The CDR3 runs 17 residues. Deletions cut 5 bases from V and 1 base from J, with 17 bases between. This CDR3 is CASSTPGRERNTGELFF. Written as DNA, the CDR3 is TGTGCCAGCAGCACCCCCGGGCGGGAAAGGAACACCGGGGAGCTGTTTTTT.

The chain joins TRBV7-6 to TRBJ2-3; D ambiguous. This CDR3 region has 11 residues. Germline CDR1 reads SGHVS; CDR2 reads FNYEAQ. Trimming cost V 6 bases and J 0 bases, with 1 base left between them. The CDR3 coding sequence is TGTGCCAGCAGGAGCACAGATACGCAGTATTTT. Translating it yields CASRSTDTQYF.

V and J are TRBV10-2 and TRBJ2-1; TRBD2 matches 9 bases. With 2 bases clipped from V and 3 bases from J, the junction kept 14 bases outside the gene matches. Germline CDR1 is WSHSY and CDR2 is SAAADI. The CDR3 consists of 19 residues. The CDR3 region is CASSEALAGRGSHYNEQFF. Here the CDR3 DNA reads TGCGCCAGCAGTGAGGCCCTAGCGGGAAGGGGATCCCACTACAATGAGCAGTTCTTC.

The chain has TRBV7-2 and TRBJ1-2, with 9 nucleotides matching TRBD1. Germline V lookup: CDR1 SGHTA, CDR2 FQGNSA. The CDR3 sequence is 17 residues long. Losses at the gene ends were 4 bases for V and 4 bases for J; bases not matched to a gene: 13. CDR3: CASSSPSGTGIVYGYTF. In DNA form, the CDR3 reads TGTGCCAGCAGCTCACCGTCCGGGACAGGGATAGTCTATGGCTACACCTTC.

This chain links TRBV7-2 with TRBJ2-7; the D gene is possibly TRBD1 (5 bases). Between the trimmed V and J ends, which lost 5 bases and 2 bases, there was a span of 16 bases. Germline loops: CDR1 SGHTA, CDR2 FQGNSA. The CDR3 is made up of 15 amino acids. CDR3 nucleotide sequence: TGTGCCAGCAGCCTAGACAGATTATATCCCTACGAGCAGTACTTC. Its protein product is CASSLDRLYPYEQYF. Full variable domain (rest looked up from reference TRBV7-2 and TRBJ2-7): GAGVSQSPSNKVTEKGKDVELRCDPISGHTALYWYRQSLGQGLEFLIYFQGNSAPDKSGLPSDRFSAERTGGSVSTLTIQRTQQEDSAVYLCASSLDRLYPYEQYFGPGTRLTVT.

As concerns this clone: In the same sample, other DNA sequences code for this CDR3. The J gene is TRBJ2-7, the V gene TRBV27; D is ambiguous. V was cut by 3 bases and J by 1 base, with 7 bases left in between. Germline V CDR1 and CDR2: MNHEY, SMNVEV (reference sequence). CDR3 length: 13 amino acids. CDR3 DNA sequence: TGTGCCAGCAGTTTGTCAGCTTCCTACGAGCAGTACTTC. This encodes CASSLSASYEQYF.

The chain employs TRBV27 and TRBJ2-1; D is undetermined. V gave up 2 bases and J gave up 0 bases, with 8 bases separating them. The CDR3 is 15 residues long. Germline V lookup: CDR1 MNHEY, CDR2 SMNVEV (reference sequence). DNA for the CDR3: TGTGCCAGCAGTTTAGGATCGTACTCCTACAATGAGCAGTTCTTC. This codes for CASSLGSYSYNEQFF.

The rearrangement uses TRBV28 and TRBJ2-2; 7 bases fit TRBD1. Germline V CDR1 and CDR2: MDHEN, SYDVKM. Germline trimming cut 9 bases from V and 4 bases from J; bases unmatched to any gene: 5. This CDR3 comprises 13 residues. Written as DNA, the CDR3 is TGTGCCAGTGACAGGGATGGCACCGGGGAGCTGTTTTTT. This sequence encodes CASDRDGTGELFF.

The chain recombines TRBV15 with TRBJ2-1; no reliable D call. Germline CDR1 is LNHNV and CDR2 is YYDKDF (reference sequence). V dropped 2 bases and J dropped 6 bases, with 8 bases sitting between them. The CDR3 is 13 amino acids. This CDR3 is CATSRSASNEQFF. The CDR3 nucleotides read TGTGCCACCAGCAGATCCGCTTCCAATGAGCAGTTCTTC.

J is TRBJ2-2 and V is TRBV29-1; TRBD2 is a possible D gene (6 bases). The germline CDR1 and CDR2 sequences are SQVTM and ANQGSEA. V lost 1 base and J 5 bases, leaving 14 bases between the germline ends. CDR3 length equals 15 residues. Here the CDR3 reads CSVEALGGRTGELFF. The CDR3 nucleotides read TGCAGCGTTGAAGCCCTGGGAGGAAGGACCGGGGAGCTGTTTTTT.

The rearrangement links TRBV9 to TRBJ2-1; D perhaps matches TRBD2 (6 bases). From germline, CDR1 is SGDLS and CDR2 YYNGEE. CDR3 length equals 17 residues. V dropped 0 bases and J dropped 0 bases, with 13 bases sitting between them. The CDR3 here is CASSVGGVRSSYNEQFF. The CDR3 DNA is TGTGCCAGCAGCGTAGGGGGGGTAAGGAGCTCCTACAATGAGCAGTTCTTC.

V gene TRBV14 combines with J gene TRBJ2-7; D may be TRBD2 (5 bases). This CDR3 is 15 amino acids long. Between the trimmed V and J ends, which lost 7 bases and 4 bases, there was a span of 20 bases. Germline CDR1 reads SGHDN; CDR2 reads FVKESK. CDR3 sequence: CASTPGRENQYEQYF. The CDR3 DNA follows: TGTGCCAGCACCCCCGGTCGGGAAAACCAATACGAGCAGTACTTC.

This clone was picked up a small number of times. This chain joins TRBV18 and TRBJ2-3, with 11 positions matching TRBD2. The CDR3 spans 15 residues. After removal of 8 bases from V and 6 bases from J, the junction contained 10 bases not matched to a gene. Per germline, CDR1 KGHSH and CDR2 LQKENI. The chain's CDR3 is CASPARLAGMDTQYF. The CDR3 region has the DNA TGTGCCAGCCCAGCCAGACTAGCGGGAATGGATACGCAGTATTTT.

This clone showed up just once. The chain couples TRBV7-8 to TRBJ1-2; possibly TRBD1 for D (5 bases). Germline CDR1 reads SGHVS; CDR2 reads FQNEAQ. V shed 5 bases and J shed 6 bases, with 16 bases lying between them. The CDR3 sequence is 14 residues long. As DNA, the CDR3 is TGTGCCAGCAGCAGCCGGGACCCGAGTCATGGCTACACCTTC. Its protein product is CASSSRDPSHGYTF.

This chain uses TRBV18 with TRBJ2-2, with a weak D call TRBD2 (6 bases). Germline values: CDR1 KGHSH, CDR2 LQKENI. V gave up 6 bases and J gave up 0 bases, with 17 bases separating them. The CDR3 is 17 residues long. The CDR3, as DNA: TGTGCCAGCTCTGGAATTTCTGGGACTTCGAACACCGGGGAGCTGTTTTTT. Its translation is CASSGISGTSNTGELFF.

The gene calls are TRBV9 and TRBJ2-3, with TRBD2 as a possible D gene (5 bases). Germline V lookup: CDR1 SGDLS, CDR2 YYNGEE. The CDR3 has 13 amino acids. Trimming took 2 bases from V and 5 from J, leaving 9 bases between them. The CDR3 nucleotides are TGTGCCAGCAGCGTTCTAGCCGTAGATACGCAGTATTTT. Translated: CASSVLAVDTQYF.

The chain uses TRBV6-1 and TRBJ2-3; 9 bases map to TRBD2. This CDR3 has 14 amino acids. Per the germline V gene, CDR1 is MNHNS and CDR2 is SASEGT. V trimming: 8 bases; J trimming: 2 bases; junction bases outside the gene matches: 5. The CDR3 loop reads CASGSGRYTDTQYF. CDR3 nucleotide sequence: TGTGCCAGCGGGAGCGGGAGGTACACAGATACGCAGTATTTT.

The chain employs TRBV11-2 and TRBJ1-4, with a tentative D call TRBD1 (6 bases). Germline lookup yields CDR1 SGHAT and CDR2 FQNNGV. The length of the CDR3 is 15 residues. V was pared by 0 bases and J by 8 bases, with 13 bases between. This CDR3 is CASSLEPGAPEKLFF. The CDR3, as DNA: TGTGCCAGCAGCTTAGAACCGGGGGCGCCCGAAAAACTGTTTTTT.

The rearrangement links TRBV14 to TRBJ2-1, with TRBD2 matching over 10 bases. From germline, CDR1 is SGHDN and CDR2 FVKESK. This CDR3 comprises 16 residues. Trimming cost V 2 bases and J 10 bases; bases outside gene matches: 11. Here the CDR3 reads CASSQLAGEGDWEQFF. The CDR3 DNA sequence: TGTGCCAGCAGCCAACTAGCGGGAGAAGGGGATTGGGAGCAGTTCTTC. Full variable domain (outside the CDR3, taken from reference TRBV14 and TRBJ2-1): EAGVTQFPSHSVIEKGQTVTLRCDPISGHDNLYWYRRVMGKEIKFLLHFVKESKQDESGMPNNRFLAERTGGTYSTLKVQPAELEDSGVYFCASSQLAGEGDWEQFFGPGTRLTVL.

CDR3: CASSPGRGPHEQYF. The DNA for the CDR3 is TGTGCCAGCTCACCAGGTAGAGGGCCCCACGAGCAGTACTTC. The chain combines TRBV18 with TRBJ2-7, with a tentative D call TRBD2 (5 bases). V was cut by 2 bases and J by 5 bases, with 13 bases left in between. CDR1 and CDR2 from the germline V gene are KGHSH and LQKENI. The CDR3 runs 14 residues. The variable domain in full, completed from reference TRBV18 and TRBJ2-7, reads NAGVMQNPRHLVRRRGQEARLRCSPMKGHSHVYWYRQLPEEGLKFMVYLQKENIIDESGMPKERFSAEFPKEGPSILRIQQVVRGDSAAYFCASSPGRGPHEQYFGPGTRLTVT.

The chain employs TRBV27 and TRBJ2-7, with 7 bases aligning to TRBD1. After removal of 5 bases from V and 0 bases from J, the junction contained 10 bases not matched to a gene. The germline V gene has CDR1 MNHEY and CDR2 SMNVEV (reference sequence). The CDR3 runs 16 residues. Here the CDR3 reads CASSTRQGASSYEQYF. DNA for the CDR3: TGTGCCAGCAGTACCCGACAGGGAGCGTCCTCCTACGAGCAGTACTTC.

The chain employs TRBV7-9 and TRBJ2-5, with unresolved D. The CDR3 consists of 16 residues. Germline V lookup: CDR1 SEHNR, CDR2 FQNEAQ (reference sequence). Trimming took 1 base from V and 5 from J, leaving 17 bases between them. The CDR3 sequence: CASSLVHADGRETQYF. Here the CDR3 DNA reads TGTGCCAGCAGCTTAGTTCACGCAGACGGGCGGGAGACCCAGTACTTC.

This chain joins TRBV28 and TRBJ1-2; a possible D gene is TRBD1 (6 bases). The V end was cut by 6 bases, the J end by 4 bases, with 15 bases between. The CDR3 covers 14 residues. Looked up from germline, CDR1 is MDHEN and CDR2 is SYDVKM. The DNA for the CDR3 is TGTGCCAGCAGAGTGACAGGAGACGTCTATGGCTACACCTTC. Protein: CASRVTGDVYGYTF.

The J gene is TRBJ1-4, the V gene TRBV5-6; D is unresolved. V lost 0 bases, J lost 10 bases, and 13 bases lay in between. The CDR3 consists of 14 residues. Germline CDR1 reads SGHDT; CDR2 reads YYEEEE. In DNA, the CDR3 is TGTGCCAGCAGCTTGGCGGCCTCTGCGGGAAAACTGTTTTTT. Encoded protein: CASSLAASAGKLFF.